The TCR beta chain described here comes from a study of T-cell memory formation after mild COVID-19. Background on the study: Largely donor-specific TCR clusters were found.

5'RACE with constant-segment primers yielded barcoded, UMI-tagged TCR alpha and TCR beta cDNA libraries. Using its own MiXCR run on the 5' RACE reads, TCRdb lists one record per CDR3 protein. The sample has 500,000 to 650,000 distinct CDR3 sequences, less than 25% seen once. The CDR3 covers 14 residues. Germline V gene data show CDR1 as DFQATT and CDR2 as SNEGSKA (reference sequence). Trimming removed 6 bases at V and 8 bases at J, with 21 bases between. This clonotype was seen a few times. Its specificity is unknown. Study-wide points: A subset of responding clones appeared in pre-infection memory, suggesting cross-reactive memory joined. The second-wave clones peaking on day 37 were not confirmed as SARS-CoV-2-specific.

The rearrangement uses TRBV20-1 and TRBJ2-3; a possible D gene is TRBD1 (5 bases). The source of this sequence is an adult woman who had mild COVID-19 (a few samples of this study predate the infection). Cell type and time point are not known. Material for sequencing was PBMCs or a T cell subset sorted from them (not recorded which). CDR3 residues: CSAPGPLDHGTQYF. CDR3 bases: TGCAGTGCGCCAGGGCCCCTTGATCACGGTACGCAGTATTTT.